Following are 23 T cell receptor beta chains from one sample sequenced in a study of T cell responses to AZD1222 COVID-19 vaccine. Repertoires were generated with immunoSEQ multiplex PCR, while TCRdb's copy carries only in-frame clones and drops some. This sample has 100,000 to 120,000 clones, with about 90% found just once. The specimen was peripheral blood, collected 28 days after the second AZD1222 dose. Receptors were obtained from an adult who received the AZD1222 COVID-19 vaccine.

The chain recombines TRBV27 with TRBJ2-1; the D is unclear. CDR3 length: 13 amino acids. V lost 6 bases and J lost 7, with 13 bases in between. Germline V gene lookup returns CDR1 MNHEY and CDR2 SMNVEV (reference sequence). The CDR3 nucleotides read TGTGCCAGCAGCCCGCAGAGGAAGAATGAGCAGTTCTTC. Amino acid sequence: CASSPQRKNEQFF.

V gene TRBV9 combines with J gene TRBJ1-5, with D perhaps TRBD1 (6 bases). V lost 0 bases to trimming and J lost 9 bases, with 16 bases between them. Germline V gene sequence: CDR1 SGDLS, CDR2 YYNGEE. The CDR3 totals 15 residues. The CDR3 loop is CASSVGQGLGGPQHF. The CDR3 coding sequence is TGTGCCAGCAGCGTAGGGCAGGGGCTAGGCGGGCCCCAGCATTTT.

The chain couples TRBV24-1 to TRBJ1-1; no clear D. The CDR3 loop spans 12 amino acids. Germline values: CDR1 KGHDR, CDR2 SFDVKD. Trimming removed 4 bases from V and 5 bases from J, with 7 bases in between. The chain's CDR3 is CATSEEDTEAFF. CDR3 bases: TGTGCCACCAGTGAGGAGGATACTGAAGCTTTCTTT.

CDR3 loop: CASSIGQRGTEAFF. DNA for the CDR3: TGTGCCAGTAGTATTGGACAGCGGGGCACTGAAGCTTTCTTT. The chain is built from TRBV19 and TRBJ1-1; possibly TRBD1 for D (6 bases). Germline V gives CDR1 LNHDA, CDR2 SQIVND (reference sequence). This CDR3 has 14 residues. V lost 3 bases, J lost 4 bases, and 12 bases lay in between.

This clone is a singleton in its sample. V is TRBV3-1 (or the pseudogene TRBV3-2) and J is TRBJ2-5, with D perhaps matching TRBD1 (5 bases). This CDR3 has 13 amino acids. Germline-derived CDR1 and CDR2 are LGHDT and YNNKEL (reference sequence). V was cut by 1 base and J by 7 bases, with 10 bases left in between. As DNA, the CDR3 is TGTGCCAGCAGCCAAGGTGAAAGGGGGACCCAGTACTTC. Translated: CASSQGERGTQYF.

This rearrangement joins TRBV7-2 to TRBJ1-1, with D perhaps TRBD1 (5 bases). The CDR3 runs 15 residues. The V end lost 2 bases, the J end lost 2 bases, and 12 bases lay between the germline ends. Germline V lookup: CDR1 SGHTA, CDR2 FQGNSA. DNA of the CDR3: TGTGCCAGCAGCTTATCATGGGGCCTAAACACTGAAGCTTTCTTT. It encodes CASSLSWGLNTEAFF. Full variable domain (outside the CDR3, taken from reference TRBV7-2 and TRBJ1-1): GAGVSQSPSNKVTEKGKDVELRCDPISGHTALYWYRQSLGQGLEFLIYFQGNSAPDKSGLPSDRFSAERTGGSVSTLTIQRTQQEDSAVYLCASSLSWGLNTEAFFGQGTRLTVV.

The chain is built from TRBV9 and TRBJ2-3, with no clear D. Trimming took off 1 base at V and 4 bases at J, with 4 bases between the two ends. This CDR3 is built from 12 residues. The germline V gene encodes CDR1 SGDLS and CDR2 YYNGEE. CDR3 region: CASSVFSDTQYF. In nucleotides, the CDR3 is TGTGCCAGCAGCGTATTTTCAGATACGCAGTATTTT.

The J gene is TRBJ1-5, the V gene TRBV9; TRBD1 aligns across 7 bases. After removal of 0 bases from V and 5 bases from J, the junction contained 23 bases not matched to a gene. This CDR3 comprises 21 residues. In germline, CDR1 is SGDLS, CDR2 YYNGEE. The CDR3 protein is CASSVGSATGMVSKHDQPQHF. The DNA for the CDR3 is TGTGCCAGCAGCGTAGGGTCCGCGACAGGGATGGTAAGTAAGCATGATCAGCCCCAGCATTTT.

The chain joins TRBV12-3 or TRBV12-4 to TRBJ1-2; a possible D gene is TRBD1 (5 bases). Trimming removed 6 bases at V and 8 bases at J, with 16 bases between. The CDR3 is 13 amino acids. The CDR3 is CASRMTGRRGYTF. The CDR3 coding sequence is TGTGCCAGCAGAATGACGGGGCGTCGCGGCTACACCTTC.

The CDR3 DNA sequence: TGCAGTGCTCGTGACGACAGGGGCAATCAGCCCCAGCATTTT. The encoded protein is CSARDDRGNQPQHF. The J gene is TRBJ1-5, the V gene TRBV20-1; 7 bases map to TRBD1. V shed 5 bases and J 2 bases; nucleotides not matched to a gene: 6. The germline V gene has CDR1 DFQATT and CDR2 SNEGSKA (reference sequence). The CDR3 extends over 14 amino acids.

The chain couples TRBV29-1 to TRBJ1-4, with D possibly matching TRBD1 (5 bases). Trimming removed 4 bases at V and 0 bases at J, with 18 bases between. The germline gives CDR1 SQVTM, CDR2 ANQGSEA. CDR3 length: 17 amino acids. CDR3 amino acids: CSVGGCGSRTTNEKLFF. As DNA, the CDR3 is TGCAGCGTTGGGGGGTGTGGGTCCAGAACAACTAATGAAAAACTGTTTTTT.

The rearrangement uses TRBV4-2 and TRBJ1-1, with D possibly matching TRBD1 (5 bases). The germline V gene encodes CDR1 LGHNA and CDR2 YNFKEQ. The CDR3 has 16 residues. V was pared by 0 bases and J by 3 bases, with 14 bases between. This chain's CDR3 is CASSQELGLTDTEAFF. CDR3 DNA: TGTGCCAGCAGCCAAGAGTTGGGGCTCACGGACACTGAAGCTTTCTTT.

Here the CDR3 DNA reads TGCGCCAGCAGCTTGCAAGGGGACTCCTACGAGCAGTACTTC. This sequence encodes CASSLQGDSYEQYF. The chain links TRBV5-1 to TRBJ2-7; a possible D gene is TRBD1 (5 bases). The germline gives CDR1 SGHRS, CDR2 YFSETQ. V was clipped by 1 base and J by 0 bases, with 8 bases between them. There are 14 residues in the CDR3.

The genes are TRBV9 and TRBJ1-1, with D perhaps TRBD1 (5 bases). CDR3 length equals 14 residues. The V end was cut by 0 bases, the J end by 1 base, with 7 bases between. Germline V lookup: CDR1 SGDLS, CDR2 YYNGEE. CDR3 amino acids: CASSVVGENTEAFF. The CDR3 region has the DNA TGTGCCAGCAGCGTAGTGGGGGAGAACACTGAAGCTTTCTTT.

The chain employs TRBV19 and TRBJ1-6; no clear D gene. V lost 6 bases and J lost 7, with 10 bases in between. This CDR3 contains 13 residues. Germline-derived CDR1 and CDR2 are LNHDA and SQIVND (reference sequence). CDR3 nucleotide sequence: TGTGCCAGTAGCCAGACGGGAAATTCACCCCTCCACTTT. Protein: CASSQTGNSPLHF.

This clone was counted a single time. The chain joins TRBV19 to TRBJ2-5; D gene uncertain. CDR1 is LNHDA and CDR2 is SQIVND in the germline V gene (reference sequence). This CDR3 is built from 11 residues. V lost 3 bases, J lost 8 bases, and 7 bases lay in between. CDR3 residues: CASSIWGTQYF. For the CDR3, the DNA is TGTGCCAGTAGTATTTGGGGAACCCAGTACTTC.

This clone was seen just once. The gene calls are TRBV6-5 and TRBJ1-2, with D tentatively TRBD1 (5 bases). The V and J ends lost 4 bases and 5 bases respectively, with 11 bases between them. The length of the CDR3 is 13 residues. Germline CDR1 reads MNHEY; CDR2 reads SVGAGI. CDR3 coding DNA: TGTGCCAGCAGTTCGGCCAGGGCGTATGGCTACACCTTC. This translates into CASSSARAYGYTF.

V and J are TRBV27 and TRBJ1-1; D call uncertain. CDR1 and CDR2 from the germline V gene are MNHEY and SMNVEV (reference sequence). Deletions cut 6 bases from V and 5 bases from J, with 13 bases between. The CDR3 sequence is 13 residues long. The CDR3 sequence: CASSFGRSTEAFF. The CDR3 DNA reads as TGTGCCAGCAGCTTTGGGAGGTCGACTGAAGCTTTCTTT.

The chain recombines TRBV4-2 with TRBJ2-7; 7 nucleotides align to TRBD2. This CDR3 has 16 amino acids. CDR1 LGHNA and CDR2 YNFKEQ come from the germline V gene. Trimming cost V 0 bases and J 2 bases; bases outside gene matches: 7. This CDR3 reads CASSQDGGGTAYEQYF. CDR3 nucleotide sequence: TGTGCCAGCAGCCAAGACGGGGGAGGGACTGCCTACGAGCAGTACTTC.

This sequence joins TRBV6-5 and TRBJ2-7, with D perhaps TRBD1 (5 bases). The CDR3 has 13 amino acids. Trimming left V 2 bases short and J 1 base short, with 6 bases between. Germline CDR1 reads MNHEY; CDR2 reads SVGAGI. As DNA, the CDR3 is TGTGCCAGCAGTTACAGGGGTTCCTACGAGCAGTACTTC. It codes for CASSYRGSYEQYF.

The chain uses TRBV10-2 and TRBJ2-3; D is unresolved. The V and J ends lost 4 bases and 3 bases respectively, with 11 bases between them. The CDR3 runs to 14 residues. Germline V gene lookup returns CDR1 WSHSY and CDR2 SAAADI. The CDR3 loop reads CASSVRGETDTQYF. The CDR3 DNA sequence: TGCGCCAGCAGTGTCCGCGGAGAGACAGATACGCAGTATTTT.

This chain links TRBV18 with TRBJ2-3, with a weak D call TRBD1 (6 bases). The CDR3 extends over 15 amino acids. From germline, CDR1 is KGHSH and CDR2 LQKENI. With 4 bases removed from V and 0 bases from J, the gap between germline ends came to 11 bases. The DNA for the CDR3 is TGTGCCAGCTCACGACAGGACCAAAGCACAGATACGCAGTATTTT. Its protein is CASSRQDQSTDTQYF.

V and J are TRBV15 and TRBJ1-2; D might be TRBD1 (5 bases). Trimming removed 3 bases from V and 6 bases from J, with 14 bases in between. CDR1 LNHNV and CDR2 YYDKDF come from the germline V gene (reference sequence). The CDR3 extends over 14 amino acids. The CDR3, as DNA: TGTGCCACCAGCAGTCGTACCGGGACGGATGGCTACACCTTC. Translated: CATSSRTGTDGYTF.